The clone carrying this TCR beta chain showed up many times. Its antigen is currently unknown. A 10-nucleotide random UMI tagged transcripts in template-switch 5'RACE cDNA synthesis. TCRdb passed the 5' RACE reads through MiXCR, listing each CDR3 protein once. The sample includes tens of thousands of distinct CDR3 sequences, under 13% of them seen just once. This sample was taken from a study of neurological immune-mediated disorders. Study-level findings and limits: None of the CDR3 amino acid sequences of expanded clones were shared across subjects, and this suggested private repertoires in all groups. Whereas HTLV-1-associated myelopathy showed the most TCR clonal expansion, multiple sclerosis showed the least, with levels below those of healthy controls.

V lost 2 bases and J 12 bases, leaving 10 bases between the germline ends. This CDR3 region has 11 residues. Unsorted libraries came from 2 million PBMCs stored at -80 °C. This chain links TRBV12-3 or TRBV12-4 with TRBJ1-1; D gene uncertain. This TCR was sampled from a woman aged 30 to 39 with HTLV-1-associated myelopathy (HAM/TSP). Sequencing used PBMCs. In nucleotides, the CDR3 is TGTGCCAGCAGTTTAATGGATGTAACTTTCTTT. It yields the protein CASSLMDVTFF.